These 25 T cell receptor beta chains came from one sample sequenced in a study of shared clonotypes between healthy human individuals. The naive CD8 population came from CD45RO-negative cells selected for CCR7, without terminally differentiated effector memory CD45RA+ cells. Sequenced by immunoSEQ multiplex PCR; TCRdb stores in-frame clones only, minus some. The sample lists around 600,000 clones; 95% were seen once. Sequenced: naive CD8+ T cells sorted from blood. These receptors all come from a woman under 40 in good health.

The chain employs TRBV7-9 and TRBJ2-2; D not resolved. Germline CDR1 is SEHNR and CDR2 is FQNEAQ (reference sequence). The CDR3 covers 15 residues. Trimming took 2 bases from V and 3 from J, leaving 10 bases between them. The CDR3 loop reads CASSLSTVYTGELFF. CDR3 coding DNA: TGTGCCAGCAGCTTAAGTACAGTTTACACCGGGGAGCTGTTTTTT.

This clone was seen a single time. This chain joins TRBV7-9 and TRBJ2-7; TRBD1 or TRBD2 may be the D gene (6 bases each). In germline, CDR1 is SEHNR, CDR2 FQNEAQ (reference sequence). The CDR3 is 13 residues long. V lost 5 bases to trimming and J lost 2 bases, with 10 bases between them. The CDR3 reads CASSAGQTYEQYF. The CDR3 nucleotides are TGTGCCAGCAGCGCGGGACAAACCTACGAGCAGTACTTC.

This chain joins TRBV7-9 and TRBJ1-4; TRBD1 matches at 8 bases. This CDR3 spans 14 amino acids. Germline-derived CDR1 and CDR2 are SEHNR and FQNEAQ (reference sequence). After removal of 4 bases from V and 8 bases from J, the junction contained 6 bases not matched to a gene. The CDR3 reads CASSSDRGPEKLFF. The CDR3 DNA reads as TGTGCCAGCAGCTCAGACAGGGGTCCGGAAAAACTGTTTTTT.

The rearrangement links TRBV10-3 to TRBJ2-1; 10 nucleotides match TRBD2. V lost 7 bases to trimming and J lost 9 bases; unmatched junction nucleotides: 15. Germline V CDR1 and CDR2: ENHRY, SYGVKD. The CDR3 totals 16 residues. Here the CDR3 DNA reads TGTGCCATCACTGGGAAACTAGCGGGAAGAGTCACTGAGCAGTTCTTC. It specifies CAITGKLAGRVTEQFF.

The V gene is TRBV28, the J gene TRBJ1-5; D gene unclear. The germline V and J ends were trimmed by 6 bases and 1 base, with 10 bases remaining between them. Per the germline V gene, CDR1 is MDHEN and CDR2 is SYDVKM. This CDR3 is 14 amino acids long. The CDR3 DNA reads TGTGCCAGCAGCGTGAGGGCAAGCAATCAGCCCCAGCATTTT. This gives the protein CASSVRASNQPQHF.

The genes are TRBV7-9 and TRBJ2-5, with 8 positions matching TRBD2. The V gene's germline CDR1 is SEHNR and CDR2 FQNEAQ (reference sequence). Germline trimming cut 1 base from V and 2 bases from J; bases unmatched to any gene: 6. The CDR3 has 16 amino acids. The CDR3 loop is CASSLGGSGIQETQYF. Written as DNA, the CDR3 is TGTGCCAGCAGCTTAGGAGGTAGCGGGATTCAAGAGACCCAGTACTTC.

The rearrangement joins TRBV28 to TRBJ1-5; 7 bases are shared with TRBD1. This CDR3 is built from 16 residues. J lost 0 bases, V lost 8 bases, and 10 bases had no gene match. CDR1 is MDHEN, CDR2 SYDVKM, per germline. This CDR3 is CASFSGTVFSNQPQHF. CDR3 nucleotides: TGTGCCAGCTTCTCCGGGACAGTATTTAGCAATCAGCCCCAGCATTTT.

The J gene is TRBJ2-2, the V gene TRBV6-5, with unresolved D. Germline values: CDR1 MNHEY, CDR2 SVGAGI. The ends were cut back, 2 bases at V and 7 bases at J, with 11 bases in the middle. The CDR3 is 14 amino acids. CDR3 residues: CASSYGLTGGELFF. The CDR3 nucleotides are TGTGCCAGCAGTTACGGTTTAACGGGCGGGGAGCTGTTTTTT.

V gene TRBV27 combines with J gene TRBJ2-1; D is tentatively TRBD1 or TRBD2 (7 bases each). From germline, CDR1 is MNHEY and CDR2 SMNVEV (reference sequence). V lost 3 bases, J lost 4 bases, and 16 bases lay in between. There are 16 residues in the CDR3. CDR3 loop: CASSFMGGTEYNEQFF. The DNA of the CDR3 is TGTGCCAGCAGTTTCATGGGGGGGACAGAATACAATGAGCAGTTCTTC.

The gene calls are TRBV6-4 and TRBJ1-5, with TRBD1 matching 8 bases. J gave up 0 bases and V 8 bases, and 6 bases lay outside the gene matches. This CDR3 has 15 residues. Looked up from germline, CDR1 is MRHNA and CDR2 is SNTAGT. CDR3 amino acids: CASSGDRGSNQPQHF. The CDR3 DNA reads TGTGCCAGCTCGGGAGACAGGGGTAGCAATCAGCCCCAGCATTTT.

The CDR3 region is CASSSGVQGEQYF. DNA for the CDR3: TGTGCCAGCAGCTCAGGGGTGCAGGGCGAGCAGTACTTC. J is TRBJ2-7 and V is TRBV7-9; tentative D call: TRBD1 (6 bases). V lost 4 bases to trimming and J lost 6 bases, with 13 bases between them. The CDR3 consists of 13 residues. Per germline, CDR1 SEHNR and CDR2 FQNEAQ (reference sequence).

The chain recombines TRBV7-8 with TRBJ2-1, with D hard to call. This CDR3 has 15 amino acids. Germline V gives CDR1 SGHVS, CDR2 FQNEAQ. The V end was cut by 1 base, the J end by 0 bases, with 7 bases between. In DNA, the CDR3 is TGTGCCAGCAGCTTAGGGTGGAGCTCCTACAATGAGCAGTTCTTC. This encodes CASSLGWSSYNEQFF.

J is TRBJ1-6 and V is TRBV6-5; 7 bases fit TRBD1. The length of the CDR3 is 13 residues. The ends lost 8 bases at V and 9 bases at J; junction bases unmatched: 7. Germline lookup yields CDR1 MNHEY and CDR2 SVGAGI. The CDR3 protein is CASSAGGISPLHF. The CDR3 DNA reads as TGTGCCAGCTCCGCAGGGGGTATTTCACCCCTCCACTTT.

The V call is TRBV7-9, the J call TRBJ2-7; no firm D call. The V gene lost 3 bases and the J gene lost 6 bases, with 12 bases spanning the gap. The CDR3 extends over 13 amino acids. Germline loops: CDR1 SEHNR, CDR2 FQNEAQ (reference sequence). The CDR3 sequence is CASSFTALGEQYF. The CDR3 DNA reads TGTGCCAGCAGCTTTACGGCCTTGGGCGAGCAGTACTTC.

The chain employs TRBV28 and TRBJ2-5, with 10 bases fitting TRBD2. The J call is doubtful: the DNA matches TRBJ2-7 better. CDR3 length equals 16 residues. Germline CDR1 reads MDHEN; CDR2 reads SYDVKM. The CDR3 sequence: CASSYSGRSLGYEQYF. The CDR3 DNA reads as TGTGCCAGCAGTTATAGCGGGAGGTCCCTGGGGTACGAGCAGTACTTC.

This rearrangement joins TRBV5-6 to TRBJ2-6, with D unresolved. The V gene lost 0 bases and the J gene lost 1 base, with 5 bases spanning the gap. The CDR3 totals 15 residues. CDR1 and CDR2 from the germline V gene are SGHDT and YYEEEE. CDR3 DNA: TGTGCCAGCAGCTTGGAGGTGTCTGGGGCCAACGTCCTGACTTTC. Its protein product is CASSLEVSGANVLTF.

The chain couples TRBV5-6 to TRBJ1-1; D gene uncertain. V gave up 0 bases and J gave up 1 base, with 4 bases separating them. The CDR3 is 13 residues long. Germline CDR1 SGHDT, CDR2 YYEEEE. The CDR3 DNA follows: TGTGCCAGCAGCTTGGGCTCGAACACTGAAGCTTTCTTT. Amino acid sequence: CASSLGSNTEAFF.

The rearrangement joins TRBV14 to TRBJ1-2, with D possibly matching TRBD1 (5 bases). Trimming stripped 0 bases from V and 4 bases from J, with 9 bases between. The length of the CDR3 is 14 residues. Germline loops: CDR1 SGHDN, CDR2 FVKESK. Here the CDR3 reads CASSQDEGSYGYTF. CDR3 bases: TGTGCCAGCAGCCAAGATGAGGGGTCCTATGGCTACACCTTC. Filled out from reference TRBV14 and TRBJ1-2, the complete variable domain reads EAGVTQFPSHSVIEKGQTVTLRCDPISGHDNLYWYRRVMGKEIKFLLHFVKESKQDESGMPNNRFLAERTGGTYSTLKVQPAELEDSGVYFCASSQDEGSYGYTFGSGTRLTVV.

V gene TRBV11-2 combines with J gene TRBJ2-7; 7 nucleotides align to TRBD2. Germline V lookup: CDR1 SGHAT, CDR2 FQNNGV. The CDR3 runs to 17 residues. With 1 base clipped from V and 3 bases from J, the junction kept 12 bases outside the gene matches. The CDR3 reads CASSLGAVFGGSYEQYF. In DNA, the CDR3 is TGTGCCAGCAGCTTAGGTGCGGTATTTGGCGGGAGCTACGAGCAGTACTTC.

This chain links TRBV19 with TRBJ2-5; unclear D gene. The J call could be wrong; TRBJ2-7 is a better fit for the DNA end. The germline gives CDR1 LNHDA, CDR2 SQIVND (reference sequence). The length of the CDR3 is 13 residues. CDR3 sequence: CASSLATSYEQYF. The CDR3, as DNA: TGTGCCAGTTCTCTCGCCACTTCCTACGAGCAGTACTTC.

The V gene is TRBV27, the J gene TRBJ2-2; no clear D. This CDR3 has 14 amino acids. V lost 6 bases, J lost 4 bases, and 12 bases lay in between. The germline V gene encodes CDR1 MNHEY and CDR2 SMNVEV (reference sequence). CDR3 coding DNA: TGTGCCAGCAGGAACCCTTTTGGCACCGGGGAGCTGTTTTTT. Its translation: CASRNPFGTGELFF.

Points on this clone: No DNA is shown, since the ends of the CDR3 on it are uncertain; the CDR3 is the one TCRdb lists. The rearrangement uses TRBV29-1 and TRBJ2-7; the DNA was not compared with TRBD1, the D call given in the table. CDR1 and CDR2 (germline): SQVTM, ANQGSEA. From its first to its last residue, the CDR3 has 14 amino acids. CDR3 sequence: CSVGFRARGTEQYF.

The CDR3, as DNA: TGTGCCAGCAGTTTCTCCGGGAGAAACACCGGGGAGCTGTTTTTT. It specifies CASSFSGRNTGELFF. The chain uses TRBV27 and TRBJ2-2; D perhaps matches TRBD2 (6 bases). The CDR3 length is 15 residues. Trimming pared 3 bases from V and 2 bases from J, leaving 10 bases between. The germline gives CDR1 MNHEY, CDR2 SMNVEV (reference sequence).

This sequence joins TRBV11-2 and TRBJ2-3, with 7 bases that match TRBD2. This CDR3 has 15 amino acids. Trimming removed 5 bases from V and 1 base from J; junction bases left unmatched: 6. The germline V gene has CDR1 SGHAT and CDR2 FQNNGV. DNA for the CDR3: TGTGCCAGCAGCCCCCTGGCGGGAGGCACAGATACGCAGTATTTT. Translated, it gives CASSPLAGGTDTQYF.

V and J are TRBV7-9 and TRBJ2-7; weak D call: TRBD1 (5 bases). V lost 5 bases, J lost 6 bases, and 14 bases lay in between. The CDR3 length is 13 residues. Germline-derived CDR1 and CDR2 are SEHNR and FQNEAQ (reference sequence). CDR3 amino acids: CASSPQGPGEQYF. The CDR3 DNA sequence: TGTGCCAGCAGCCCGCAGGGTCCTGGCGAGCAGTACTTC.